These 18 T cell receptor beta chains came from one sample sequenced in a study of CD8 T cells in Susac syndrome (dated by TCRdb to between 2018 and 2021). Libraries were constructed by the immunoSEQ multiplex PCR assay. RNA was extracted using the RNeasy kit, and roughly 0.5 to 1 microgram was reverse transcribed with random hexamers. Through fastp at Q25 and MiXCR, TCRdb rebuilt clones from the public reads, retaining in-frame beta chains. For every CDR3 protein sequence, its rows merge into one entry that carries the most common genes and DNA. Across this sample there are more than 40,000 distinct CDR3 sequences, with 93% seen only once. The leading ten clones occupy approximately 0.54% of the sample. The sequenced material came from CD8+ T cells from PBMCs. Every receptor here comes from a human donor in good health.

The count of this clonotype is one. The chain has TRBV25-1 and TRBJ1-2; no firm D call. There are 10 residues in the CDR3. Germline lookup yields CDR1 MGHDK and CDR2 SYGVNS. V gave up 6 bases and J gave up 6 bases, with 5 bases separating them. CDR3 loop: CASSHDGYTF. Here the CDR3 DNA reads TGTGCCAGCAGCCATGATGGCTACACCTTC.

The chain employs TRBV21-1 and TRBJ1-1. TRBV21-1 is shown as a pseudogene. This CDR3 spans 14 amino acids. CDR3 sequence: CASSKDRPNTEAFF. In DNA, the CDR3 is TGTGCCAGCAGCAAAGACCGTCCGAACACTGAAGCTTTCTTT.

V is TRBV7-9 and J is TRBJ2-2; the match to TRBD2 covers 7 bases. With 5 bases clipped from V and 1 base from J, the junction kept 7 bases outside the gene matches. Germline V lookup: CDR1 SEHNR, CDR2 FQNEAQ (reference sequence). This CDR3 is 16 amino acids long. The CDR3 here is CASSAALAENTGELFF. CDR3 nucleotide sequence: TGTGCCAGCAGCGCCGCCCTAGCGGAGAACACCGGGGAGCTGTTTTTT.

In DNA, the CDR3 is TGTGCCAGCAGCCAGGAGTATAGTCGGCAGTACTTC. As protein: CASSQEYSRQYF. The chain recombines TRBV7-9 with TRBJ2-7; D not certain. The CDR3 sequence is 12 residues long. Germline V CDR1 and CDR2: SEHNR, FQNEAQ (reference sequence). The V end lost 5 bases, the J end lost 9 bases, and 14 bases lay between the germline ends.

This clonotype came up a few times. The chain combines TRBV5-4 with TRBJ2-1; D is tentatively TRBD1 or TRBD2 (5 bases each). The length of the CDR3 is 15 residues. Trimming pared 2 bases from V and 2 bases from J, leaving 11 bases between. CDR1 is SGHNT and CDR2 is YYREEE in the germline V gene (reference sequence). Written as DNA, the CDR3 is TGTGCCAGCAGCTTTGGGGGAGAGGCCTACAATGAGCAGTTCTTC. Translated, it gives CASSFGGEAYNEQFF.

This clonotype was detected only once. The genes are TRBV5-6 and TRBJ2-2, with a weak D call TRBD2 (5 bases). With 4 bases removed from V and 1 base from J, the gap between germline ends came to 8 bases. The germline V gene encodes CDR1 SGHDT and CDR2 YYEEEE. The CDR3 sequence is 14 residues long. CDR3 in amino acids: CASSPGVNTGELFF. The CDR3 DNA is TGTGCCAGCAGCCCCGGGGTGAACACCGGGGAGCTGTTTTTT. Based on the CDR3 plus reference TRBV5-6 and TRBJ2-2, the full variable domain is DAGVTQSPTHLIKTRGQQVTLRCSPKSGHDTVSWYQQALGQGPQFIFQYYEEEERQRGNFPDRFSGHQFPNYSSELNVNALLLGDSALYLCASSPGVNTGELFFGEGSRLTVL.

J is TRBJ2-1 and V is TRBV7-2, with D perhaps TRBD2 (5 bases). The V gene's germline CDR1 is SGHTA and CDR2 FQGNSA. The CDR3 is 12 residues long. Deletions cut 5 bases from V and 10 bases from J, with 12 bases between. CDR3 DNA sequence: TGTGCCAGCAGCCCCGGCGGGCTAGAGCAGTTCTTC. Amino acid sequence: CASSPGGLEQFF.

J is TRBJ2-7 and V is TRBV27, with 13 bases fitting TRBD2. Trimming removed 5 bases from V and 7 bases from J; junction bases left unmatched: 2. The length of the CDR3 is 13 residues. Germline CDR1 MNHEY, CDR2 SMNVEV (reference sequence). CDR3 nucleotide sequence: TGTGCCAGCAGTCCGGGACTAGCGGGGGAGCAGTACTTC. Its translation is CASSPGLAGEQYF.

This clonotype was detected once. The chain recombines TRBV15 with TRBJ2-7, with a possible D match to TRBD2 (5 bases). The CDR3 loop spans 15 amino acids. The V end lost 0 bases, the J end lost 3 bases, and 12 bases lay between the germline ends. CDR1 and CDR2 from the germline V gene are LNHNV and YYDKDF (reference sequence). The CDR3 DNA reads TGTGCCACCAGCAGAGACGAGGGAAGAAGCTACGAGCAGTACTTC. It specifies CATSRDEGRSYEQYF.

The rearrangement joins TRBV28 to TRBJ2-7, with 9 bases lining up with TRBD1. After removal of 3 bases from V and 6 bases from J, the junction contained 6 bases not matched to a gene. The CDR3 spans 14 residues. The germline CDR1 and CDR2 sequences are MDHEN and SYDVKM. CDR3 sequence (DNA): TGTGCCAGCAGTTTTGCCGGGACAGGGATCGAGCAGTACTTC. It specifies CASSFAGTGIEQYF.

The chain joins TRBV9 to TRBJ1-1; 8 positions agree with TRBD1. This CDR3 is built from 14 residues. V trimming: 0 bases; J trimming: 7 bases; junction bases outside the gene matches: 5. CDR1 is SGDLS, CDR2 YYNGEE, per germline. CDR3 protein: CASSVADRASEAFF. CDR3 bases: TGTGCCAGCAGCGTAGCGGACAGGGCAAGTGAAGCTTTCTTT.

The chain has TRBV2 and TRBJ2-3; TRBD1 aligns across 8 bases. The CDR3 is 14 amino acids. Losses at the gene ends were 9 bases for V and 5 bases for J; bases not matched to a gene: 10. CDR1 is SNHLY and CDR2 is FYNNEI in the germline V gene. CDR3 in amino acids: CARTQGALEDTQYF. CDR3 DNA: TGTGCCAGGACCCAGGGGGCACTCGAAGATACGCAGTATTTT.

The chain has TRBV14 and TRBJ2-5; no definite D call. The CDR3 loop spans 15 amino acids. Germline CDR1 is SGHDN and CDR2 is FVKESK. Trimming stripped 6 bases from V and 1 base from J, with 15 bases between. The CDR3 protein is CASSLFYGPQETQYF. The CDR3 DNA reads TGTGCCAGCAGTTTGTTCTATGGTCCCCAAGAGACCCAGTACTTC.

The J gene is TRBJ1-4, the V gene TRBV5-1, with D uncertain. The V end lost 0 bases, the J end lost 4 bases, and 10 bases lay between the germline ends. Germline CDR1 reads SGHRS; CDR2 reads YFSETQ. The CDR3 covers 15 residues. The CDR3 loop reads CASSLDGSSNEKLFF. In DNA form, the CDR3 reads TGCGCCAGCAGCTTGGATGGCAGCAGTAATGAAAAACTGTTTTTT.

This clonotype has only a few counts. The CDR3 DNA follows: TGTGCCAGCAGTCCCCGGACAACGGGGGACTACGAGCAGTACTTC. It yields the protein CASSPRTTGDYEQYF. The chain employs TRBV28 and TRBJ2-7, with D possibly being TRBD2 (6 bases). CDR1 and CDR2 from the germline V gene are MDHEN and SYDVKM. The CDR3 is made up of 15 amino acids. V lost 5 bases and J lost 3, with 17 bases in between.

The rearrangement links TRBV7-9 to TRBJ1-2; D possibly corresponds to TRBD1 (6 bases). CDR1 is SEHNR and CDR2 is FQNEAQ in the germline V gene (reference sequence). The CDR3 spans 13 residues. Trimming stripped 5 bases from V and 8 bases from J, with 15 bases between. CDR3 nucleotide sequence: TGTGCCAGCAGCCCGTGGGGACAAGCGGGCTACACCTTC. Its translation is CASSPWGQAGYTF.

The chain carries TRBV4-1 and TRBJ1-4, with a tentative D call TRBD1 (5 bases). V dropped 3 bases and J dropped 0 bases, with 11 bases sitting between them. Germline V gives CDR1 MGHRA, CDR2 YSYEKL. This CDR3 has 16 amino acids. Written as DNA, the CDR3 is TGCGCCAGCAGCCAGGGGCGACAGACAACTAATGAAAAACTGTTTTTT. This codes for CASSQGRQTTNEKLFF.

The gene calls are TRBV3-1 and TRBJ2-3; 7 bases map to TRBD2. V trimming: 2 bases; J trimming: 1 base; junction bases outside the gene matches: 9. Per the germline V gene, CDR1 is LGHDT and CDR2 is YNNKEL (reference sequence). There are 17 residues in the CDR3. The CDR3 is CASSQLILSGGTDTQYF. CDR3 coding DNA: TGTGCCAGCAGCCAACTAATCTTAAGCGGGGGCACAGATACGCAGTATTTT.